The entry that follows covers one T cell receptor (beta chain) sequence. Its antigen is still unknown. The sample comes from a study of cytomegalovirus exposure and HLA in healthy donors. Whole-study results and caveats: It was reportedly the case that the classifier diagnosed cytomegalovirus status with high specificity and sensitivity.

The donors were in the roughly 110-subject validation cohort; that cohort was separate from the 666-subject first cohort. Sequencing was performed with immunoSEQ multiplex PCR; in TCRdb, only in-frame clones are kept and a portion is missing. There are tens of thousands of clones in the sample; 80% to 95% occur only once, and under 5.5% lies in the top ten. Deletions cut 6 bases from V and 1 base from J, with 12 bases between. This CDR3 comprises 15 residues. Per germline, CDR1 MNHEY and CDR2 SVGAGI. This receptor was identified in a man between 18 and 35 years old in good health and CMV-seropositive. The chain uses TRBV6-5 and TRBJ2-2; D perhaps matches TRBD2 (6 bases). The source material was PBMCs. CDR3 sequence: CASRPPGRNTGELFF. The CDR3 region has the DNA TGTGCCAGCAGACCTCCCGGGAGGAACACCGGGGAGCTGTTTTTT.